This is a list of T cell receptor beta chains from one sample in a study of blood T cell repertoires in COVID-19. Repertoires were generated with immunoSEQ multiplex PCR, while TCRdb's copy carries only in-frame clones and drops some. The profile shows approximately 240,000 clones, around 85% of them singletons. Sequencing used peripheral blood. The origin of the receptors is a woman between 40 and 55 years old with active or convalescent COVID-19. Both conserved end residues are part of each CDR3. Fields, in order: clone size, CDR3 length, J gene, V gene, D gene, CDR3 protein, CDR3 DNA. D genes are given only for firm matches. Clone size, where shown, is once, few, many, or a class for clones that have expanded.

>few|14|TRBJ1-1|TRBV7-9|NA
CASSLTVANTEAFF
TGTGCCAGCAGCTTAACGGTCGCGAACACTGAAGCTTTCTTT
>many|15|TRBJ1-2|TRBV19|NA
CASSIDATGNYGYTF
TGTGCCAGTAGTATAGATGCCACCGGGAACTATGGCTACACCTTC
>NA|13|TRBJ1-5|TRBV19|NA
CASSIRGGQPQHF
TGTGCCAGTAGTATTCGGGGGGGTCAGCCCCAGCATTTT
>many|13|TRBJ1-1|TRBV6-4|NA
CASSDSTNTEAFF
TGTGCCAGCAGTGACTCGACAAACACTGAAGCTTTCTTT
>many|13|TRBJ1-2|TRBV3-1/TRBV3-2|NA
CASSQAGNYGYTF
TGTGCCAGCAGCCAAGCAGGAAACTATGGCTACACCTTC
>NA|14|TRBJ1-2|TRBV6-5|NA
CASSPTPGPYGYTF
TGTGCCAGCAGCCCCACGCCCGGTCCCTATGGCTACACCTTC
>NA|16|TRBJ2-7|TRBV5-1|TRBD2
CASSLAPLAGGYEQYF
TGCGCCAGCAGCTTGGCCCCCCTAGCGGGGGGCTACGAGCAGTACTTC
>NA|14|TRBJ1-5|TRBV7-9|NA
CASSLSGGGQPQHF
TGTGCCAGCAGCTTATCCGGGGGAGGTCAGCCCCAGCATTTT
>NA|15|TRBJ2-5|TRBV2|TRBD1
CASREDRGYQETQYF
TGTGCCAGCAGGGAAGACAGGGGATATCAAGAGACCCAGTACTTC
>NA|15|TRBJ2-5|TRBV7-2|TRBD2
CASSLVGTTQETQYF
TGTGCCAGCAGCTTAGTAGGGACTACCCAAGAGACCCAGTACTTC
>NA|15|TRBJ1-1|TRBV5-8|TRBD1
CASDPTGQPNTEAFF
TGTGCCAGCGATCCGACGGGACAGCCGAACACTGAAGCTTTCTTT
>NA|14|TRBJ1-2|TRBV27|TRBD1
CASSSSGGGYGYTF
TGTGCCAGCAGTTCGTCAGGGGGTGGGTATGGCTACACCTTC
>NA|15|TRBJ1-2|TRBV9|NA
CASSVVEGLSYGYTF
TGTGCCAGCAGCGTAGTTGAGGGTCTATCCTATGGCTACACCTTC
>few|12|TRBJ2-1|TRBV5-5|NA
CASSPSVNEQFF
TGTGCCAGCAGCCCATCAGTTAATGAGCAGTTCTTC
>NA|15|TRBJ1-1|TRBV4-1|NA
CASSQEWGVSTEAFF
TGCGCCAGCAGCCAAGAGTGGGGAGTTAGCACTGAAGCTTTCTTT
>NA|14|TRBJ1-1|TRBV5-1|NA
CASSLVREGAEAFF
TGCGCCAGCAGCTTGGTAAGGGAGGGCGCTGAAGCTTTCTTT
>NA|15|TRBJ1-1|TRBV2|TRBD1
CASRRDRGLNTEAFF
TGTGCCAGCAGACGGGACAGGGGGCTGAACACTGAAGCTTTCTTT
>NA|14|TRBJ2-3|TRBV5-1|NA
CASSSVGVGDTQYF
TGCGCCAGCAGCTCAGTAGGGGTTGGAGATACGCAGTATTTT